This note documents a single TCR beta chain sequence. Its antigen remains undetermined. Base qualities are not at hand, and no much larger clone is one base apart. V has 2 bases trimmed and J has 4 bases trimmed; junction bases matching no gene number 13. Its CDR3 holds 19 amino acids, cysteine through phenylalanine. Only CDR3 DNA remains: 57 bases, in frame from the first base. CDR1 is given as SGHVS and CDR2 as FNYEAQ, both from the germline V gene. CD8 naive samples were obtained by positive selection for CCR7 among CD45RO-negative cells, yielding a CD45RA+CCR7+ population from which TemRA cells were excluded. Donors were healthy HIV-negative adults with no recently reported acute infections or vaccinations. Every donor was a Caucasian adult living in Nashville, Tennessee, USA. Blood was collected by leukapheresis, and PBMCs were isolated by Ficoll-Histopaque density gradient centrifugation and then cryopreserved in liquid nitrogen vapor phase. Analytical flow cytometry was used to check the purity and quantity of each magnetically sorted T cell population. Genomic DNA was isolated from each sorted fraction and quantified by UV absorbance on a Nanodrop 2000c.

This entry comes from a study of shared clonotypes between healthy human individuals (dated by TCRdb to about 2020). Looking at the study overall: Three men and two women, aged 18 to 49 years, made up the cohort. Blood TCR repertoires of roughly five healthy adults were deeply sequenced to estimate repertoire size and the extent of clonotype sharing between individuals. Each donor's leukapheresis produced roughly between roughly 0.9 and 9 billion PBMCs. To increase sequencing depth and limit assay-specific biases, different laboratories used diverse techniques to prepare libraries and sequence TCR repertoires. For each donor, three plates each were used for CD4 naive and CD4 memory, two plates were used for CD8 naive, and one plate was used for CD8 memory. The research as a whole found: Only blood was sampled, and tissue TCR repertoires likely differ from those in blood. Pairwise subsampling indicated that sequencing depth was expected to affect the degree of clonotype sharing among donors. Larger estimated clonotype richness was generally found for naive subsets than for memory subsets. Incomplete sequencing was indicated by rarefaction of sorted-subset datasets, despite the large sequencing depth. The genetic and exposure-history diversity represented was limited by the small number of donors. Across a handful of donors, about 4.5% of naive CD4, 3% to 3.5% of naive CD8, around 2.5% of memory CD4, and roughly 0.4% of memory CD8 clonotypes were shared. Compared with non-shared clonotypes, the clonotypes found in all four sorted-subset donors had higher generation probabilities.

Using the deep immunoSEQ assay, TCR CDR3 regions were amplified from genomic DNA by multiplex PCR. Genomic DNA extracted from each cell subset was distributed evenly over all wells of several immunoSEQ 96-well plates, and each plate served as one replicate. For sorted subsets, 200 to 250 ng of genomic DNA, equivalent to 25,000 to 35,000 T cell genomes, went into each replicate PCR. The purified libraries were quantified using a Qubit 3.0 fluorometer, sized with a Bioanalyzer 2100, and then quantified again using the KAPA Library Quantification kit. Every immunoSEQ 96-well plate was sequenced on a separate single-read 150-cycle Illumina NextSeq 550 flow cell. For the original study's pipeline: Because the immunoSEQ output included only junctional sequences and no quality scores, the filtering could not be the same as the filtering used for full-length reads. Sequences were annotated with PyIR, a Python wrapper for IgBLAST v1.9, and V/J genes and CDR3 were assigned using IMGT germline references. Reads were removed for weak V/J assignments (E-value above 1e-6), missing CDR3, stop codons, out-of-frame junctions, or ambiguous translated residues. V3J clonotypes were defined by identical inferred V gene, J gene, and CDR3 amino acid sequence. Percentage overlap between repertoires was computed as shared unique clonotypes divided by the size of the smaller repertoire. Repertoire richness was assessed with RTK rarefaction, the Chao1 estimator, and Recon v2.1 estimates of unobserved clonotypes. For all TCRbeta clonotypes obtained by the gDNA method from several donors, generation probabilities were computed with OLGA. TCRdb holds this immuneACCESS table with in-frame rearrangements only. Some clones are missing; in checked studies, unresolved V genes explain under half, and the rest has no known cause. V and J calls and clone size are given by that table; D and trimming were obtained from the DNA. This sample comprises about 820,000 clones, 85% to 95% of them detected only once. Clones ranked in the top ten supply around 24% of the sample.

The chain employs TRBV7-6 and TRBJ2-3, and 12 junctional nucleotides match TRBD2. This sequence was found in a man aged 30 to 45 in good health. Source material: naive CD8+ T cells sorted from blood. Interpreted using the paper, the cell subset or site label stands for: CD45RA+CCR7+. The nucleotide sequence is TGTGCCAGCAGCTTATACCCAACGACTAGCGGGAGTTTTTCAGATACGCAGTATTTT. Its protein is CASSLYPTTSGSFSDTQYF. Here the CDR3 is joined to the reference TRBV7-6 and TRBJ2-3 genes, and the full variable domain is: GAGVSQSPRYKVTKRGQDVALRCDPISGHVSLYWYRQALGQGPEFLTYFNYEAQQDKSGLPNDRFSAERPEGSISTLTIQRTEQRDSAMYRCASSLYPTTSGSFSDTQYFGPGTRLTVL.